These 6 T cell receptor beta chains share one sample of origin, sequenced in a study of technical replicates of blood from a handful of donors. Some clones are missing from TCRdb's copy, which holds only in-frame ones; the method was immunoSEQ multiplex PCR. The table records approximately 87,000 clones, 95% of them present only once. The sequencing input was T cells isolated from PBMCs. These receptors were collected from a human donor in good health.

DNA for the CDR3: TGTGCCAGCAGTTCCGGGACAGTATATGGCTACACCTTC. It codes for CASSSGTVYGYTF. The rearrangement links TRBV27 to TRBJ1-2, with TRBD1 identical over 7 bases. The germline V gene encodes CDR1 MNHEY and CDR2 SMNVEV (reference sequence). The CDR3 sequence is 13 residues long. Trimming at V came to 4 bases and at J to 5 bases, leaving 4 bases not matched to a gene.

This clone was seen just once. The chain links TRBV7-2 to TRBJ1-5; a possible D gene is TRBD1 (6 bases). CDR1 is SGHTA and CDR2 is FQGNSA in the germline V gene. The CDR3 is 15 amino acids. V gave up 2 bases and J gave up 4 bases, with 12 bases separating them. CDR3 DNA: TGTGCCAGCAGCTTATTCGGACAGCTTAATCAGCCCCAGCATTTT. The encoded protein is CASSLFGQLNQPQHF.

This chain joins TRBV9 and TRBJ2-5, with a possible D match to TRBD2 (5 bases). The CDR3 is made up of 12 amino acids. Germline V gene sequence: CDR1 SGDLS, CDR2 YYNGEE. V was cut by 7 bases and J by 5 bases, with 12 bases left in between. The CDR3 DNA reads TGTGCCAGCGGTCTCGGGGAGGAGACCCAGTACTTC. Protein sequence: CASGLGEETQYF.

The chain recombines TRBV12-5 with TRBJ2-2; 8 nucleotides match TRBD1. With 5 bases clipped from V and 6 bases from J, the junction kept 8 bases outside the gene matches. This CDR3 is built from 15 residues. Looked up from germline, CDR1 is LGHNT and CDR2 is FRNRAP. CDR3 in DNA: TGTGCTAGTGGTCCCCGACAGGGGTGGGCCGGGGAGCTGTTTTTT. Its protein is CASGPRQGWAGELFF. Based on the CDR3 plus reference TRBV12-5 and TRBJ2-2, the full variable domain is DARVTQTPRHKVTEMGQEVTMRCQPILGHNTVFWYRQTMMQGLELLAYFRNRAPLDDSGMPKDRFSAEMPDATLATLKIQPSEPRDSAVYFCASGPRQGWAGELFFGEGSRLTVL.

The chain carries TRBV5-6 and TRBJ2-7, with 12 positions matching TRBD2. CDR3 length: 16 amino acids. Germline assignment: CDR1 SGHDT and CDR2 YYEEEE. Germline trimming cut 4 bases from V and 4 bases from J; bases unmatched to any gene: 9. For the CDR3, the DNA is TGTGCCAGCAGCCCCAGACTAGCGGGAGCCATTTACGAGCAGTACTTC. Translation: CASSPRLAGAIYEQYF. Full variable domain (missing parts from reference TRBV5-6 and TRBJ2-7): DAGVTQSPTHLIKTRGQQVTLRCSPKSGHDTVSWYQQALGQGPQFIFQYYEEEERQRGNFPDRFSGHQFPNYSSELNVNALLLGDSALYLCASSPRLAGAIYEQYFGPGTRLTVT.

The rearrangement uses TRBV28 and TRBJ1-2; 9 bases are a match to TRBD1. Germline CDR1 reads MDHEN; CDR2 reads SYDVKM. The CDR3 runs 16 residues. V lost 7 bases, J lost 1 base, and 10 bases stayed unmatched. CDR3 nucleotide sequence: TGTGCCAGCACCATACAGGGGGCGATTGGTAACTATGGCTACACCTTC. Protein sequence: CASTIQGAIGNYGYTF.